This entry concerns a single T cell receptor (beta chain). Its antigen is as yet unknown. The V end lost 6 bases, the J end lost 4 bases, and 15 bases lay between the germline ends. CDR3 length equals 14 residues. Germline CDR1 reads WSHSY; CDR2 reads SAAADI. This specimen belongs to a study of spatial heterogeneity in lung cancer. Study-level findings and limits: Among blood samples, ubiquitous expanded tumor TCRs appeared more at resection than at follow-up.

This sample's time point: sample taken at primary tumor resection. Whole RNA, isolated from tumor, nontumor lung or frozen PBMC, was sequenced without prior sorting. TCRdb fed the 5' RACE reads into MiXCR, producing one record per CDR3 protein. Of approximately 92,000 distinct CDR3 sequences in the sample, around 12% are singletons; the top ten hold under 50%. This chain connects TRBV10-2 to TRBJ2-5; weak D call: TRBD2 (6 bases). This TCR came from a male donor with early-stage non-small cell lung cancer. The sequencing used PBMCs, collected at surgery. The CDR3 DNA is TGCGCCAGCAGGGCAGCCGGGGGAGGAGAGACCCAGTACTTC. Protein: CASRAAGGGETQYF.